These T cell receptor beta chains were read from a single sample in a study of T cell responses to AZD1222 COVID-19 vaccine. Repertoires were generated with immunoSEQ multiplex PCR, while TCRdb's copy carries only in-frame clones and drops some. The data hold about 130,000 clones, with approximately 88% observed a single time. Sequencing used peripheral blood, obtained 28 days after the second AZD1222 dose. The receptors stem from an adult who received the AZD1222 COVID-19 vaccine. Each CDR3 is given with its conserved first and last residue. Fields, in order: V gene, clone size, CDR3 protein. Where a row states a size, it is once, few, many or the class of an expanded clone; other rows omit it.

V: TRBV3-1/TRBV3-2
size: NA
CDR3: CASSQENTALSYTF

V: TRBV7-2
size: NA
CDR3: CASSLVGASGTGELFF

V: TRBV18
size: NA
CDR3: CASSPDPTGSSSGNTIYF

V: TRBV11-3
size: few
CDR3: CASSLEQNTEAFF

V: TRBV9
size: few
CDR3: CASSVGWTSGAQETQYF

V: TRBV4-1
size: NA
CDR3: CASSRGYKGANSPLHF

V: TRBV21-1
size: few
CDR3: CASSKWWESSNQPQHF

V: TRBV30
size: NA
CDR3: CAWSVTGGSSPLHF

V: TRBV6-7
size: NA
CDR3: CASSYRAQGFLQPQHF

V: TRBV10-3
size: few
CDR3: CAISESTANYGYTF

V: TRBV7-2
size: once
CDR3: CASSLERTANTEAFF

V: TRBV4-1
size: NA
CDR3: CASSQPRMGYNEQFF

V: TRBV19
size: NA
CDR3: CASSWLNSGNTIYF

V: TRBV7-9
size: NA
CDR3: CASSQDSYNSPLHF

V: TRBV4-1
size: NA
CDR3: CASSQGTGGWYEQYF

V: TRBV7-2
size: NA
CDR3: CASSLEGTGFSNEQFF

V: TRBV5-1
size: NA
CDR3: CASSLETSGVNTDTQYF

V: TRBV27
size: NA
CDR3: CASPGPLHGLNTEAFF

V: TRBV24-1
size: NA
CDR3: CATSDPSGTPDTQYF

V: TRBV19
size: once
CDR3: CASGSGLEKLFF

V: TRBV29-1
size: NA
CDR3: CSVRGQEGSLANEKLFF

V: TRBV7-2
size: NA
CDR3: CASSLALHQPQHF

V: TRBV6-2/TRBV6-3
size: NA
CDR3: CASSYAGNQPQHF

V: TRBV30
size: NA
CDR3: CAWSVNHQPQHF

V: TRBV14
size: NA
CDR3: CASSQDSNTEAFF

V: TRBV2
size: NA
CDR3: CASSGQDSNQPQHF

V: TRBV20-1
size: NA
CDR3: CSARTAGEQYF

V: TRBV5-4
size: NA
CDR3: CASSTRRSSGNTIYF

V: TRBV7-2
size: NA
CDR3: CASSPTGSYGYTF

V: TRBV5-1
size: NA
CDR3: CASSLLSLTSGDTDTQYF

V: TRBV7-9
size: NA
CDR3: CASSFPGGAGSPLHF

V: TRBV7-8
size: NA
CDR3: CASSLVGGLGYNEQFF

V: TRBV5-8
size: NA
CDR3: CASSLAGSAYEQYF

V: TRBV7-9
size: NA
CDR3: CASSPRGAQGNTIYF

V: TRBV18
size: NA
CDR3: CASSPLDRADTEAFF

V: TRBV27
size: NA
CDR3: CASSLSGSVNTQYF

V: TRBV5-1
size: NA
CDR3: CASSLFATGGTEAFF

V: TRBV6-5
size: NA
CDR3: CASSYVQGADTEAFF

V: TRBV7-2
size: NA
CDR3: CASSATGRGEKLFF

V: TRBV18
size: NA
CDR3: CASSPLTGQETQYF

V: TRBV28
size: NA
CDR3: CASSLLGGAGGNTIYF

V: TRBV7-9
size: once
CDR3: CASSSLGGTEAFF

V: TRBV2
size: NA
CDR3: CASSERLGSQPQHF

V: TRBV5-6
size: few
CDR3: CASSLGAGGGNQPQHF

V: TRBV4-1
size: NA
CDR3: CASSQDGGRNQPQHF

V: TRBV28
size: once
CDR3: CASSPPLNPYEQYF

V: TRBV5-1
size: NA
CDR3: CASSLGSGGVTEAFF

V: TRBV2
size: few
CDR3: CASTRERVEQFF

V: TRBV9
size: NA
CDR3: CASSVGQVGTGELFF

V: TRBV7-2
size: NA
CDR3: CASSLAGADTQYF

V: TRBV5-6
size: once
CDR3: CASSADTNTEAFF

V: TRBV18
size: NA
CDR3: CASSPWETTNEKLFF

V: TRBV15
size: NA
CDR3: CATSFRLAGAKYEQYF

V: TRBV19
size: few
CDR3: CASSTPGDSLNQPQHF

V: TRBV6-6
size: NA
CDR3: CASSRKTGGVGSNQPQHF

V: TRBV2
size: NA
CDR3: CASSEGVYNEQFF

V: TRBV28
size: few
CDR3: CASGPGGNTIYF

V: TRBV6-5
size: NA
CDR3: CASSSLGQGNEQFF

V: TRBV6-4
size: NA
CDR3: CASSPLWGSDTQYF

V: TRBV5-4
size: NA
CDR3: CASSPGTGLNEKLFF